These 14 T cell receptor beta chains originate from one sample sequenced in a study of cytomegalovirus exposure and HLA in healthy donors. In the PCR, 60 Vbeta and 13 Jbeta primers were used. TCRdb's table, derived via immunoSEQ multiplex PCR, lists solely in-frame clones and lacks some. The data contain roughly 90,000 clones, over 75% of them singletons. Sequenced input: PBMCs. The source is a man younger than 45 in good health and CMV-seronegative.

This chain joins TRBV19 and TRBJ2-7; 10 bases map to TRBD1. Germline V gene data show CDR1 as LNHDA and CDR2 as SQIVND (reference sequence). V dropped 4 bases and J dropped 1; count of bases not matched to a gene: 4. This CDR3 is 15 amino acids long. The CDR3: CASSTRDRGSYEQYF. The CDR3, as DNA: TGTGCCAGTAGTACACGGGACAGGGGTTCCTACGAGCAGTACTTC.

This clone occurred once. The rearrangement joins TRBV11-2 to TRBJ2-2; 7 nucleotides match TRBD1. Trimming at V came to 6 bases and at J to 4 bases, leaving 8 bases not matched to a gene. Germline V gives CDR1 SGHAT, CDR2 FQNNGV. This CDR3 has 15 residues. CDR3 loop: CASRTYRGGTGELFF. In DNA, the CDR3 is TGTGCCAGCAGGACATACAGGGGCGGCACCGGGGAGCTGTTTTTT. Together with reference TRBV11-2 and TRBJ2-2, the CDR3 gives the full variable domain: EAGVAQSPRYKIIEKRQSVAFWCNPISGHATLYWYQQILGQGPKLLIQFQNNGVVDDSQLPKDRFSAERLKGVDSTLKIQPAKLEDSAVYLCASRTYRGGTGELFFGEGSRLTVL.

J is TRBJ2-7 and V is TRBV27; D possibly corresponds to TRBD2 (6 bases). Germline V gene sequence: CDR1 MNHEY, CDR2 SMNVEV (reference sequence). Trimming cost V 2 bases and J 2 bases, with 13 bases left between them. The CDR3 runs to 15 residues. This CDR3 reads CASSLRLAVAYEQYF. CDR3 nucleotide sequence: TGTGCCAGCAGTTTACGTTTAGCGGTTGCCTACGAGCAGTACTTC.

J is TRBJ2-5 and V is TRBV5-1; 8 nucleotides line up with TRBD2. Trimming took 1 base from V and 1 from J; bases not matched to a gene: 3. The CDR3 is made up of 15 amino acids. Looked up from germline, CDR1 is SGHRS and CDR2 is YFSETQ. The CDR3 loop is CASSLIGRAQETQYF. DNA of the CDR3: TGCGCCAGCAGCTTGATCGGGAGGGCCCAAGAGACCCAGTACTTC.

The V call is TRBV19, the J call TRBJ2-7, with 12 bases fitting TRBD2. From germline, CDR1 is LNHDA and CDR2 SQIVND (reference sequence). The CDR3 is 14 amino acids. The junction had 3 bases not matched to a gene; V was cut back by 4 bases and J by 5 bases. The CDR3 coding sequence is TGTGCCAGTAGTAGGACTAGCGGGATTAACGAGCAGTACTTC. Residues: CASSRTSGINEQYF.

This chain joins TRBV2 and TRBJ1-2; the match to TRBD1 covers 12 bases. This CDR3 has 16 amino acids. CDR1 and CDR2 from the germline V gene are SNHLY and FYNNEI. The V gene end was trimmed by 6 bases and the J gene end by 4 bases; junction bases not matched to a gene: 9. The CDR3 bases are TGTGCCAGCAGCCAAACCGGGACAGGGGGCACCTATGGCTACACCTTC. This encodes CASSQTGTGGTYGYTF.

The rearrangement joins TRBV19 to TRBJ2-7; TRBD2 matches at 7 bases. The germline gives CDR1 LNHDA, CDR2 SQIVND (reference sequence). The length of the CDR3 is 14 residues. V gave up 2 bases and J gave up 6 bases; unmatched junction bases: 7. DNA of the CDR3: TGTGCCAGTAGTATACAGGGAGGGACCGCCGAGCAGTACTTC. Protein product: CASSIQGGTAEQYF.

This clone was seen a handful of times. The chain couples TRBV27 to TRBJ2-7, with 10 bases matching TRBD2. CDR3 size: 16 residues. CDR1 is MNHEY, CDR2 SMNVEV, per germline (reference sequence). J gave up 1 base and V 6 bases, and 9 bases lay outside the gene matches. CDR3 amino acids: CASRNLAGGKSYEQYF. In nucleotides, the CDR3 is TGTGCCAGCAGAAATTTAGCGGGGGGCAAATCCTACGAGCAGTACTTC.

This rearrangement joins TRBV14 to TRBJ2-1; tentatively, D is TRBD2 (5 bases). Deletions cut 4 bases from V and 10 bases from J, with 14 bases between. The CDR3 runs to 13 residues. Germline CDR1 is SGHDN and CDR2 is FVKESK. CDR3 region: CASSPGPRGEQFF. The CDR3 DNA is TGTGCCAGCAGCCCGGGCCCCCGCGGGGAGCAGTTCTTC.

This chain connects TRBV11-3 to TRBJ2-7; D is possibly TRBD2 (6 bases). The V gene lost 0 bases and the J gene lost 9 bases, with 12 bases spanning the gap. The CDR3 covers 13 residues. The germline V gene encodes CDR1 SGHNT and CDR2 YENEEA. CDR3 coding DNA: TGTGCCAGCAGCTTAGATTCGGCGGGGCTGCAGTACTTC. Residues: CASSLDSAGLQYF.

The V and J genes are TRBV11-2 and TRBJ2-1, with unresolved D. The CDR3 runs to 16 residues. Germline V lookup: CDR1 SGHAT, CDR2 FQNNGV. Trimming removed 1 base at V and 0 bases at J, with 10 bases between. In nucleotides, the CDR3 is TGTGCCAGCAGCTTAGTAGCCCGGAGCTCCTACAATGAGCAGTTCTTC. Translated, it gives CASSLVARSSYNEQFF.

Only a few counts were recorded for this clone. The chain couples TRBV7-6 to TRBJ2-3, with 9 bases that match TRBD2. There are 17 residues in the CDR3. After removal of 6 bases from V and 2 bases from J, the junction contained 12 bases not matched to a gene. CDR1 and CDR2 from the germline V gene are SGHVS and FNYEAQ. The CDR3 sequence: CASSLWGSGGNTDTQYF. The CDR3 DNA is TGTGCCAGCAGTTTATGGGGTAGCGGGGGAAACACAGATACGCAGTATTTT.

The CDR3 reads CASSIGTDGPDTQYF. CDR3 sequence (DNA): TGTGCCAGTAGTATAGGGACAGATGGTCCGGATACGCAGTATTTT. The chain employs TRBV19 and TRBJ2-3, with D perhaps TRBD1 (6 bases). Germline V gene sequence: CDR1 LNHDA, CDR2 SQIVND (reference sequence). V shed 1 base and J shed 6 bases, with 14 bases lying between them. CDR3 length equals 15 residues.

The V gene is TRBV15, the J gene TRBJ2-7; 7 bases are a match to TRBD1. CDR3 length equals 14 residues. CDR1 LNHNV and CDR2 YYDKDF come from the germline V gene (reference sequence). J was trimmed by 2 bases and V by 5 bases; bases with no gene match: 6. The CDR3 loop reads CATSGDSSAYEQYF. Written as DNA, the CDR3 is TGTGCCACCAGCGGGGACAGTTCAGCCTACGAGCAGTACTTC.